This record concerns one T cell receptor (beta chain) sequence. Antigen specificity is unknown. This sample was included in a study of T cell responses to AZD1222 COVID-19 vaccine. From germline, CDR1 is MNHEY and CDR2 SVGEGT. This CDR3 spans 15 amino acids. Trimming took 4 bases from V and 7 from J; bases not matched to a gene: 11. General study findings and limits: Baseline antibody screening turned up just a handful of seropositive AZD1222 recipients.

Method: immunoSEQ multiplex PCR; TCRdb's copy keeps in-frame clones and lacks some. The table includes approximately 270,000 clones, 90% to 95% detected once. The chain carries TRBV6-2 or TRBV6-3 and TRBJ2-3; TRBD1 aligns across 7 bases. Sequences were derived from peripheral blood, sampled 28 days after the second AZD1222 dose. The receptor's source is an adult who received the AZD1222 COVID-19 vaccine. CDR3 in amino acids: CASSWPRQGPNTQYF. The CDR3 bases are TGTGCCAGCAGTTGGCCCAGACAGGGTCCAAATACGCAGTATTTT.